These 26 T cell receptor beta chains were all obtained from the same sample, sequenced in a study of CD8+ T cells in alopecia areata. Treatment denoted: oral pan-JAK inhibitor, 5-10 mg twice daily. Investigators isolated RNA and reverse transcribed it into cDNA to act as the sequencing template. Clones were sequenced by immunoSEQ multiplex PCR, and TCRdb holds only the in-frame ones, with some missing. Of 75,000 to 85,000 clones listed, roughly 70% are singletons. The material sequenced was CD8+ T cells sorted from blood, taken at week 24, from a patient treated with tofacitinib. These receptors originate from a human donor with alopecia areata.

This clone has only a few counts. A far larger clone lies a single base away; this is likely a read error. The V call is TRBV6-6, the J call TRBJ2-7; 7 bases map to TRBD1. Germline V lookup: CDR1 MNHNY, CDR2 SVGAGI (reference sequence). The CDR3 extends over 12 amino acids. V gave up 4 bases and J gave up 5 bases; unmatched junction bases: 2. For the CDR3, the DNA is TGTGCCAGCAGTTTAGGGGGCGACGAGCAGTACTTC. Amino acids: CASSLGGDEQYF.

The chain combines TRBV9 with TRBJ1-3; no clear D gene. The CDR3 is 17 residues long. V lost 0 bases and J lost 1, with 14 bases in between. Germline V gene sequence: CDR1 SGDLS, CDR2 YYNGEE. The CDR3 DNA reads as TGTGCCAGCAGCGTAGGGGCCAAAGTAGGGTCTGGAAACACCATATATTTT. Encoded protein: CASSVGAKVGSGNTIYF.

This clone turned up a few times. The chain carries TRBV4-3 and TRBJ2-2; TRBD2 aligns across 13 bases. The CDR3 is 17 amino acids. Looked up from germline, CDR1 is LGHNA and CDR2 is YSLEER. Germline trimming cut 3 bases from V and 4 bases from J; bases unmatched to any gene: 5. CDR3 residues: CASSQSLAGGLTGELFF. DNA of the CDR3: TGCGCCAGCAGCCAGTCACTAGCGGGAGGGCTCACCGGGGAGCTGTTTTTT.

Notes on this clone: A junction boundary mismatches the germline segment, possibly from a read error. V usage is TRBV29-1 and J usage is TRBJ2-1; TRBD2 aligns across 14 bases. Looked up from germline, CDR1 is SQVTM and CDR2 is ANQGSEA. The CDR3 consists of 15 residues. The CDR3 here is CSVEGTSGGYNEQFF. CDR3 nucleotides: TGCAGCGTGGAAGGGACTAGCGGGGGATACAATGAGCAGTTCTTC.

V gene TRBV9 combines with J gene TRBJ2-1, with D uncertain. The CDR3 extends over 17 amino acids. The V gene lost 4 bases and the J gene lost 2 bases, with 19 bases spanning the gap. The germline V gene encodes CDR1 SGDLS and CDR2 YYNGEE. CDR3 residues: CASSPFSGVSPYNEQFF. The CDR3 DNA follows: TGTGCCAGCAGCCCATTTTCAGGAGTTAGCCCCTACAATGAGCAGTTCTTC.

CDR3 amino acids: CASSLVTGSSYEQYF. Written as DNA, the CDR3 is TGTGCCAGCAGCTTAGTAACAGGAAGCTCCTACGAGCAGTACTTC. The chain links TRBV7-9 to TRBJ2-7; TRBD1 might be the D (5 bases). Germline V gene data show CDR1 as SEHNR and CDR2 as FQNEAQ (reference sequence). The CDR3 covers 15 residues. Trimming took off 1 base at V and 0 bases at J, with 10 bases between the two ends.

This clone was seen only a few times. The V call is TRBV28, the J call TRBJ2-4, with D possibly being TRBD2 (6 bases). CDR1 is MDHEN and CDR2 is SYDVKM in the germline V gene. CDR3 length: 16 residues. Trimming stripped 6 bases from V and 7 bases from J, with 22 bases between. CDR3 DNA sequence: TGTGCCAGCAGCCCCGACTACGCCTCCCGGGGGAACATTCAGTACTTC. Residues: CASSPDYASRGNIQYF.

This clone was seen more than once but under ten times. The same CDR3 arises from other DNA sequences in this sample as well. The V gene is TRBV5-1, the J gene TRBJ2-7; 7 nucleotides line up with TRBD1. V dropped 0 bases and J dropped 2; count of bases not matched to a gene: 2. The CDR3 is 14 amino acids. In germline, CDR1 is SGHRS, CDR2 YFSETQ. The CDR3 DNA reads TGCGCCAGCAGCTTGGGACAGGGCCCCTACGAGCAGTACTTC. Protein sequence: CASSLGQGPYEQYF.

This chain connects TRBV6-5 to TRBJ2-7, with 8 bases lining up with TRBD1. Germline values: CDR1 MNHEY, CDR2 SVGAGI. The CDR3 loop spans 14 amino acids. Trimming removed 6 bases from V and 7 bases from J; junction bases left unmatched: 11. The CDR3 region has the DNA TGTGCCAGCAGCTTAGGGACAGGCGCGGGGGAGCAGTACTTC. Translated: CASSLGTGAGEQYF.

The rearrangement joins TRBV5-1 to TRBJ2-7, with 10 nucleotides matching TRBD2. This CDR3 region has 16 residues. J gave up 3 bases and V 4 bases, and 10 bases lay outside the gene matches. Germline assignment: CDR1 SGHRS and CDR2 YFSETQ. The CDR3 DNA follows: TGCGCCAGCAGCCCGTTACCTAGCGGGGGATTCTACGAGCAGTACTTC. Its translation is CASSPLPSGGFYEQYF.

This clone was seen just once. The rearrangement joins TRBV4-1 to TRBJ2-7; the match to TRBD2 covers 10 bases. The CDR3 length is 16 residues. Germline loops: CDR1 MGHRA, CDR2 YSYEKL. The V segment lost 0 bases and the J segment 1 base; nucleotides outside the gene matches: 3. The CDR3: CASSQDGLAASYEQYF. The CDR3 DNA follows: TGCGCCAGCAGCCAAGACGGACTAGCGGCATCCTACGAGCAGTACTTC.

This chain uses TRBV23-1 with TRBJ2-3; possibly TRBD2 for D (6 bases). TRBV23-1 is reported as an ORF; its role is uncertain. CDR3 size: 14 residues. V gave up 7 bases and J gave up 5 bases, with 16 bases separating them. The CDR3 loop reads CASNTSRGGDTQYF. The CDR3 region has the DNA TGCGCCAGCAACACGTCGCGGGGCGGAGATACGCAGTATTTT.

V is TRBV2 and J is TRBJ2-3, with 8 bases that match TRBD2. The ends lost 2 bases at V and 0 bases at J; junction bases unmatched: 7. This CDR3 has 17 residues. CDR1 is SNHLY and CDR2 is FYNNEI in the germline V gene. CDR3 sequence: CASSETGAGASTDTQYF. The CDR3 DNA follows: TGTGCCAGCAGTGAAACGGGAGCGGGGGCTAGCACAGATACGCAGTATTTT.

The chain recombines TRBV6-5 with TRBJ2-7, with 7 bases fitting TRBD2. Germline V gene lookup returns CDR1 MNHEY and CDR2 SVGAGI. The V gene end was trimmed by 6 bases and the J gene end by 4 bases; junction bases not matched to a gene: 3. The CDR3 is 12 residues long. CDR3 sequence reads: CASSPGGYEQYF. CDR3 nucleotides: TGTGCCAGCAGCCCCGGGGGGTACGAGCAGTACTTC.

J is TRBJ2-7 and V is TRBV5-1; D may be TRBD2 (6 bases). This CDR3 is 14 amino acids long. CDR1 and CDR2 (germline): SGHRS, YFSETQ. Trimming pared 2 bases from V and 3 bases from J, leaving 12 bases between. The CDR3 spells CASSLRWEDYEQYF. CDR3 DNA: TGCGCCAGCAGCTTAAGGTGGGAGGACTACGAGCAGTACTTC. Based on the CDR3 plus reference TRBV5-1 and TRBJ2-7, the full variable domain is KAGVTQTPRYLIKTRGQQVTLSCSPISGHRSVSWYQQTPGQGLQFLFEYFSETQRNKGNFPGRFSGRQFSNSRSEMNVSTLELGDSALYLCASSLRWEDYEQYFGPGTRLTVT.

This clone occurred a few times. This rearrangement joins TRBV29-1 to TRBJ1-2; D is unclear. The CDR3 spans 13 residues. CDR1 and CDR2 (germline): SQVTM, ANQGSEA. Trimming pared 5 bases from V and 7 bases from J, leaving 17 bases between. CDR3 residues: CSVPGPVVSGYTF. CDR3 DNA sequence: TGCAGCGTTCCGGGCCCCGTCGTCTCTGGCTACACCTTC.

The chain is built from TRBV4-3 and TRBJ2-5; D may be TRBD1 (6 bases). Trimming took 8 bases from V and 2 from J, leaving 18 bases between them. In germline, CDR1 is LGHNA, CDR2 YSLEER. The CDR3 covers 15 residues. The DNA of the CDR3 is TGCGCCAGCTCCGAATTGCACAGGGAGCAAGAGACCCAGTACTTC. Its translation: CASSELHREQETQYF.

This clone showed up just a few times. The gene calls are TRBV5-6 and TRBJ1-5; D unclear. Looked up from germline, CDR1 is SGHDT and CDR2 is YYEEEE. The CDR3 spans 17 residues. Trimming left V 0 bases short and J 1 base short, with 14 bases between. The CDR3 nucleotides read TGTGCCAGCAGCTTGGCCAAGGGAGATTGGAGCAATCAGCCCCAGCATTTT. It is translated as CASSLAKGDWSNQPQHF.

This clone was counted a few times. V gene TRBV7-9 combines with J gene TRBJ1-1, with a possible D match to TRBD1 (6 bases). V was clipped by 5 bases and J by 3 bases, with 22 bases between them. Germline CDR1 and CDR2: SEHNR and FQNEAQ (reference sequence). This CDR3 spans 17 amino acids. Written as DNA, the CDR3 is TGTGCCAGCAGCCCAGGGGAGTTTGGGGTCGAGGACACTGAAGCTTTCTTT. This codes for CASSPGEFGVEDTEAFF.

The chain has TRBV2 and TRBJ2-1; TRBD1 might be the D (6 bases). The germline V gene has CDR1 SNHLY and CDR2 FYNNEI. This CDR3 contains 13 residues. The germline V and J ends were trimmed by 6 bases and 9 bases, with 15 bases remaining between them. CDR3 protein: CASSLEGDGEQFF. CDR3 in DNA: TGTGCCAGCAGCCTCGAGGGGGACGGTGAGCAGTTCTTC.

The chain combines TRBV6-4 with TRBJ2-3, with 10 bases fitting TRBD2. V was clipped by 6 bases and J by 1 base; unmatched bases: 4. The CDR3 spans 15 residues. CDR1 MRHNA and CDR2 SNTAGT come from the germline V gene. CDR3 protein: CASRSGLAGTDTQYF. The CDR3 bases are TGTGCCAGCAGATCAGGACTAGCGGGCACAGATACGCAGTATTTT.

In this sample, this clone turned up once. This chain uses TRBV4-3 with TRBJ2-1, with D tentatively TRBD2 (6 bases). The CDR3 is 16 residues long. Trimming took off 0 bases at V and 4 bases at J, with 13 bases between the two ends. Germline CDR1 is LGHNA and CDR2 is YSLEER. CDR3 region: CASSQDGWGDYNEQFF. The DNA for the CDR3 is TGCGCCAGCAGCCAAGATGGGTGGGGGGATTACAATGAGCAGTTCTTC.

This rearrangement joins TRBV7-9 to TRBJ2-5; no clear D gene. The CDR3 has 12 amino acids. In germline, CDR1 is SEHNR, CDR2 FQNEAQ (reference sequence). The V and J ends lost 3 bases and 4 bases respectively, with 6 bases between them. The CDR3 loop is CASSLGLETQYF. In nucleotides, the CDR3 is TGTGCCAGCAGCTTGGGCTTAGAGACCCAGTACTTC.

The chain joins TRBV4-3 to TRBJ1-2, with a weak D call TRBD1 (5 bases). Trimming left V 4 bases short and J 4 bases short, with 13 bases between. Germline lookup yields CDR1 LGHNA and CDR2 YSLEER. This CDR3 is built from 14 residues. The CDR3 DNA follows: TGCGCCAGCAGCCCCAGGGCCGGGGGCTATGGCTACACCTTC. Protein: CASSPRAGGYGYTF.

The V gene is TRBV14, the J gene TRBJ2-1; 9 bases are shared with TRBD2. J gave up 4 bases and V 1 base, and 2 bases lay outside the gene matches. Germline values: CDR1 SGHDN, CDR2 FVKESK. The CDR3 length is 15 residues. The CDR3 loop is CASSQALAGYNEQFF. The CDR3 DNA reads TGTGCCAGCAGCCAAGCCCTAGCGGGGTACAATGAGCAGTTCTTC. Full variable domain (rest looked up from reference TRBV14 and TRBJ2-1): EAGVTQFPSHSVIEKGQTVTLRCDPISGHDNLYWYRRVMGKEIKFLLHFVKESKQDESGMPNNRFLAERTGGTYSTLKVQPAELEDSGVYFCASSQALAGYNEQFFGPGTRLTVL.

The CDR3 sequence is CASSLLAGNNEQFF. CDR3 nucleotides: TGTGCCAGCAGTTTACTAGCGGGAAATAATGAGCAGTTCTTC. The V and J genes are TRBV28 and TRBJ2-1, with 9 bases fitting TRBD2. Germline CDR1 reads MDHEN; CDR2 reads SYDVKM. The CDR3 is made up of 14 amino acids. V trimming: 2 bases; J trimming: 7 bases; junction bases outside the gene matches: 3.